This TCR beta chain was documented in a study of identical twins (dated by TCRdb to about 2016). Notes on the research overall: The study deep-sequenced TCR alpha and beta repertoires from monozygotic twins, unrelated adults of various ages and cord blood to test whether fetal clonotypes persist. Replicate twin experiments were performed at different times using different library preparation protocols to rule out contamination. On the study overall, not on this receptor specifically: Zero-insertion analyses could be partly confounded by invariant T cells such as MAIT and iNKT, although diverse VJ usage argued against such confounding for most clonotypes. In monozygotic twins, recombination models systematically underestimated out-of-frame TCR alpha sharing, but the models matched the sharing seen between unrelated individuals. Compared with coincidental sharing between unrelated individuals, an excess of low generation-probability sequences was observed among out-of-frame TCR alpha sequences shared between twins. In beta out-of-frame sequences, excess twin sharing was weaker, because having fewer shared sequences lowered the signal-to-noise ratio. Fewer insertions were carried by abundant cord blood beta clonotypes; a weaker similar trend was observed in young adult naive repertoires, while no such trend was observed in memory repertoires. Because the same donors could not be followed over many years, the conclusions relied on cross-sectional statistical analysis.

This clonotype came up many times. The antigen it recognizes is unknown. No much larger clone is present one base from it, and per-base qualities are unavailable. Only healthy Caucasian donors were included. The twin cohort comprised three pairs of female monozygotic twins, all aged roughly 18 to 30 years. Positive isolation kits from Invitrogen were used to isolate the CD4+ and CD8+ T cell populations. Spanning cysteine to phenylalanine, the CDR3 consists of 12 amino acids. The only DNA kept is the CDR3, 36 bases in frame from the first base. The germline V gene yields SQVTM for CDR1 and ANQGSEA for CDR2. V and J are truncated by 5 bases and 3 bases respectively, leaving an intervening sequence of 8 bases. The library was obtained by 5' RACE. The data were produced on an Illumina HiSeq 2000. A universal primer binding site was introduced by template switching, and a unique molecular identifier was present in the final cDNA, enabling accurate counting of TCR cDNA molecules. Specific primers in the conserved constant-segment region were used to synthesize first-strand cDNA for TCR alpha and beta chains. To control for contamination, every cDNA library carried two barcodes: a SMART-Mk sample barcode plus Illumina barcodes. TruSeq adapter sequences and Illumina sample barcodes were added in two successive PCR steps. Sequencing of the TCR alpha and beta cDNA libraries was done on the Illumina HiSeq platform using custom primers. Processing in the source paper ran as follows. MiGEC processed the raw reads to extract unique molecular identifiers, while MiXCR was used to determine the CDR3 positions. For each individual, recombination models were inferred using an EM algorithm with the repgenHMM and IGoR tools. Shared clonotypes were analyzed with the tcR package in R, and sharing was normalized by the product of cloneset sizes. Out-of-frame nonproductive sequences were analyzed to study raw recombination free of thymic and clonal selection effects. TCRdb passed the public sequencing reads through fastp at Q25 and MiXCR, retaining productive beta sequences. Each record represents a unique CDR3 protein, reported with the most common genes and DNA among its rows. TCRdb, not the authors, supplied the V and J calls. The sample table shows more than 400,000 distinct CDR3 sequences, and about 16% are seen once. The top ten clonotypes cover 0.44% of the sample.

The same specimen was also included in a second study, on yellow fever vaccine responses in identical twins. The other study reports the following: According to the authors, in identical twins the way T cells responded to vaccination appeared partly convergent and partly personalized. Focusing on identical twins, the study followed the T cell clones that responded to the vaccine, and did so with precision.

Sequenced material: CD4+ T cells sorted from blood. The chain links TRBV29-1 with TRBJ2-1; tentative D gene TRBD2, with 6 bases matching. The TCR comes from a woman under 30 in good health. The CDR3 in this case is CSVISGYNEQFF. The DNA is TGCAGCGTTATTAGCGGCTACAATGAGCAGTTCTTC.